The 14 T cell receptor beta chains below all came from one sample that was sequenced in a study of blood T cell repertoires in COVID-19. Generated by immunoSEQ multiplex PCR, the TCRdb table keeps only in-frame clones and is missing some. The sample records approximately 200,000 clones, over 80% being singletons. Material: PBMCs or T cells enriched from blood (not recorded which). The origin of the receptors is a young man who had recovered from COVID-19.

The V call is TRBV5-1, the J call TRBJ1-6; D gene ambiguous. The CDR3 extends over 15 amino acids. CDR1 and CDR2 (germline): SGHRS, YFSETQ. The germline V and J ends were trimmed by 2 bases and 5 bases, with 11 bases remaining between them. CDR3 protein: CASSFTGSHNSPLHF. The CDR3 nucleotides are TGCGCCAGCAGCTTTACTGGGAGCCATAATTCACCCCTCCACTTT. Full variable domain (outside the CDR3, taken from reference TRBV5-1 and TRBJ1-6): KAGVTQTPRYLIKTRGQQVTLSCSPISGHRSVSWYQQTPGQGLQFLFEYFSETQRNKGNFPGRFSGRQFSNSRSEMNVSTLELGDSALYLCASSFTGSHNSPLHFGNGTRLTVT.

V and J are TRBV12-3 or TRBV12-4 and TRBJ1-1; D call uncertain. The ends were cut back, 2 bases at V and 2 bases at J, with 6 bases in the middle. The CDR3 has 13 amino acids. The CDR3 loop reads CASSLRQNTEAFF. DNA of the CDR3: TGTGCCAGCAGTTTACGACAAAACACTGAAGCTTTCTTT.

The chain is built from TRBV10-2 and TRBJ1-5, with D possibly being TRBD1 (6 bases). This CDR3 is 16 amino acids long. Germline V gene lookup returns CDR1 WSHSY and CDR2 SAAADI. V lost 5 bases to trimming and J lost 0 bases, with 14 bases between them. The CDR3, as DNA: TGCGCCAGCAGTCGTGGGGACATCGATAGCAATCAGCCCCAGCATTTT. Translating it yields CASSRGDIDSNQPQHF.

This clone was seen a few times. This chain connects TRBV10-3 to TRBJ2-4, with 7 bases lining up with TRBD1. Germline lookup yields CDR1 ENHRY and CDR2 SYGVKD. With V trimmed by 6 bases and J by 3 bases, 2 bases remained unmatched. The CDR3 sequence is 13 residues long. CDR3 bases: TGTGCCATCAGCCGGGACAGCAAAAACATTCAGTACTTC. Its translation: CAISRDSKNIQYF.

As DNA, the CDR3 is TGTGCCAGCATCCCGACGTTAGGAGCGGAACCATTCTATGTAAGCCAGAATGAGCAGTTCTTC. This translates into CASIPTLGAEPFYVSQNEQFF. The rearrangement links TRBV6-2 or TRBV6-3 to TRBJ2-1; D possibly corresponds to TRBD2 (5 bases). V lost 7 bases and J lost 7, with 38 bases in between. From germline, CDR1 is MNHEY and CDR2 SVGEGT. This CDR3 is built from 21 residues.

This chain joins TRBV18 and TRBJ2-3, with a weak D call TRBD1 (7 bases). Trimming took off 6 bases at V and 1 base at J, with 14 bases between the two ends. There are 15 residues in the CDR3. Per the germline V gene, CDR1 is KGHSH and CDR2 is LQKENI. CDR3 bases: TGTGCCAGCTCTCCCACAGGGGAGGGCACAGATACGCAGTATTTT. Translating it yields CASSPTGEGTDTQYF.

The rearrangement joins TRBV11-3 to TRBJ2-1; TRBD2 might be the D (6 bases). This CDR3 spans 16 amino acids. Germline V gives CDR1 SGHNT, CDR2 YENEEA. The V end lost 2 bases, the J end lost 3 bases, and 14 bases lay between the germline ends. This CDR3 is CASSLLAPGIYNEQFF. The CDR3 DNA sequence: TGTGCCAGCAGCTTACTAGCGCCAGGGATCTACAATGAGCAGTTCTTC.

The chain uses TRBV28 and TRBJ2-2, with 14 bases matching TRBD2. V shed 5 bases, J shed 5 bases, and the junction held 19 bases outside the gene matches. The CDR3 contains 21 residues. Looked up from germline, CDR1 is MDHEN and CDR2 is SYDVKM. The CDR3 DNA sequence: TGTGCCAGCAGTCCTGACTTAACATGGGGGACTAGCGGGAGCTCGACCGGGGAGCTGTTTTTT. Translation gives CASSPDLTWGTSGSSTGELFF.

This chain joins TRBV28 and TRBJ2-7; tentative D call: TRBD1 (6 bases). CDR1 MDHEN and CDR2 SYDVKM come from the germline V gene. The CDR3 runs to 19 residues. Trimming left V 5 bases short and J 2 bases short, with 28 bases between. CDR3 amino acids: CASSQISRKTGSITYEQYF. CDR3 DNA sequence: TGTGCCAGCAGTCAGATATCTCGAAAGACAGGCTCTATTACCTACGAGCAGTACTTC.

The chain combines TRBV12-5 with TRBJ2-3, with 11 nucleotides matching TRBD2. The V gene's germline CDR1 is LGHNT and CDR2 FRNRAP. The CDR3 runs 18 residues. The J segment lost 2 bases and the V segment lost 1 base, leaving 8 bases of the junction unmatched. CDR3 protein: CASGLARLAGPHTDTQYF. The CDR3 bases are TGTGCTAGTGGTTTGGCGCGACTAGCGGGACCTCACACAGATACGCAGTATTTT.

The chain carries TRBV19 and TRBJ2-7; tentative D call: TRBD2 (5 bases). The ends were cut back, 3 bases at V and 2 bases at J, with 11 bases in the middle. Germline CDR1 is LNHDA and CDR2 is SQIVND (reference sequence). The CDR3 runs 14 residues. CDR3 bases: TGTGCCAGTAGTATCTCAGAGGGTCCCTACGAGCAGTACTTC. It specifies CASSISEGPYEQYF.

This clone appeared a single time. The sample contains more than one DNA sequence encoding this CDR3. The CDR3 sequence: CASSTGEKLFF. CDR3 DNA sequence: TGTGCCAGCAGTACAGGTGAAAAACTGTTTTTT. The genes are TRBV12-3 or TRBV12-4 and TRBJ1-4, with D perhaps matching TRBD1 (5 bases). Trimming removed 5 bases from V and 7 bases from J, with 5 bases in between. The CDR3 consists of 11 residues.

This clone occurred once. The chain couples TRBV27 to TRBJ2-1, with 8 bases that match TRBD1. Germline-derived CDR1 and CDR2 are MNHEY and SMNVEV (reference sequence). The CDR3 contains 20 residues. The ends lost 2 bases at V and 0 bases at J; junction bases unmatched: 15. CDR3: CASSLPQRKRQGSSYNEQFF. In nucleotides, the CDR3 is TGTGCCAGCAGTTTACCCCAACGTAAACGACAGGGGAGCTCCTACAATGAGCAGTTCTTC.

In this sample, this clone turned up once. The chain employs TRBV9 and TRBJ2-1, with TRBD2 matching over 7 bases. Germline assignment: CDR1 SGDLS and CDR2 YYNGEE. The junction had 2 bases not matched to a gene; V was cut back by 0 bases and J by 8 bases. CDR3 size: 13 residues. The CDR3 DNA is TGTGCCAGCAGCGTAGATCGGGGGGATGAGCAGTTCTTC. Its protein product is CASSVDRGDEQFF.